The T cell receptor (beta chain) described here comes from a study of T cells in tuberculosis. Here immunoSEQ multiplex PCR was the method, and the copy in TCRdb shows in-frame clones only, minus some. The table records 20,000 to 25,000 clones, more than 95% of them present only once. In germline, CDR1 is MGHRA, CDR2 YSYEKL. V dropped 0 bases and J dropped 8; count of bases not matched to a gene: 13. The length of the CDR3 is 17 residues. J is TRBJ2-3 and V is TRBV4-1; 8 bases align to TRBD2. The sequence was collected from a donor aged 10-29 years with latent tuberculosis or without tuberculosis infection. The sequencing sample was made of PBMCs. CDR3 nucleotide sequence: TGCGCCAGCAGCCAAGATCAGAGCGGGAGTTTCCCGGGTACGCAGTATTTT. It encodes CASSQDQSGSFPGTQYF.